This TCR beta chain was recovered during a study of vaccination effects on CD4 cells after COVID-19 (dated by TCRdb to between 2021 and 2024). Describing the broader study: Post-vaccine samples across the study were collected a median of 72 days after the second dose, with a range of 14 to 241. Cultures from other donors in the study were sequenced using the Oncomine TCR Beta short-read assay on an Illumina iSeq 100. The full study included over 8 COVID-19 convalescent patients and several SARS-CoV-2-naive healthy vaccine recipients. In both COVID-19 convalescent patients and infection-naive vaccine recipients, the study compared SARS-CoV-2 spike-specific CD4+ TCR repertoires from before mRNA vaccination with those from after it. What the authors observed across the whole study: Limitations of the study were the small number of convalescent patients and the absence of early post-infection timepoints. Among healthy vaccine recipients, nearly all vaccine-induced clones were SARS-CoV-2 mono-reactive, and only 1 of 255 was cross-reactive with common cold coronaviruses. Clones induced by infection and clones induced by vaccination both contracted markedly at late timepoints after vaccination, which fits with T cell responses waning over time.

With respect to this clone: Its cognate antigen has yet to be identified. No much larger clone is present one base from it, and per-base qualities are unavailable.

Library preparation was by the immunoSEQ multiplex PCR assay. DNA from the cultured and isolated CD4+ T cells underwent TCR beta CDR3 sequencing. Per the source publication's procedure: The analysis removed non-productive TCR sequences, trimmed reads to the CDR3 region, and retained only CDR3s that were 7 or more amino acids long. The MANAFEST web app was used to pick out antigen-specific clonotypes by comparing their expansion in peptide wells with that in reference cultures. To count as positive, a clone had to show expansion at FDR<0.05 compared with the reference and with all other wells, an odds ratio above 5, and a frequency above 0.1% in two replicate wells. Clonotypes significantly expanded in SARS-CoV-2 spike wells and in at least one common cold coronavirus spike condition were defined as cross-reactive. Using the stringdist R package, CDR3 similarity was measured by Levenshtein distance, and unrooted trees were constructed with ape in R 3.6.1. In its TCRdb copy, this immuneACCESS table keeps in-frame sequences only and misses some clones. Where compared with another copy, unresolved V genes explain less than half of these, and the others have no known cause. V, J and clone size are those of that table, while D and trimming were read from the DNA. Here the sample has roughly 71,000 clones; around 81% occur a single time. The top ten hold more than 1% of the sample.

The CDR3 spans 14 residues, from the cysteine through the phenylalanine. Only CDR3 DNA is held: 42 bases, read in frame from base 1. The junction carries 10 bases between V and J, which are trimmed by 3 bases and 1 base respectively. Looking up the germline V gene (reference sequence) yields CDR1 GTSNPN and CDR2 SVGIG. The ViraFEST assay stimulated PBMC with viral peptide pools and then used TCR sequencing to identify antigen-specific CD4+ T cell clonotypes by expansion. After less than 13 days of culture, CD4+ T cells were isolated with the EasySep CD4+ T cell isolation kit. Each participant got two doses of an mRNA SARS-CoV-2 vaccine, either BNT162b2 or mRNA-1273. Negative nucleocapsid antibody results before and after vaccination confirmed that the healthy vaccine recipients had no prior SARS-CoV-2 infection. Approximately 2 million PBMC per well were cultured in IMDM with roughly 5% human AB serum, 8.5 to 10 IU/ml IL-2 and gentamicin, plus 10 ug/ml peptides. Half of the culture medium was replaced with fresh IL-2-containing medium on days 3 and 7. Unless otherwise noted, each peptide stimulation condition was cultured in triplicate wells. Using Ficoll-Paque Plus gradient centrifugation, PBMC were separated from whole blood and then either used fresh or cryopreserved at -140C. The overlapping peptide pools covered the spike proteins of SARS-CoV-2 as well as those of the common cold coronaviruses HCoV-NL63, HCoV-OC43 and HCoV-229E. The QIAamp micro DNA kit was used to extract genomic DNA from the cultured CD4+ T cells.

Sequenced material: CD4+ T cells from PBMCs cultured with HCoV-229E spike peptides, taken after COVID-19 vaccination. The cell subset or site label, read with the paper, signifies: HCoV-229E spike overlapping peptide pool stimulation. The chain links TRBV30 with TRBJ1-5; the D gene is possibly TRBD1, with 5 bases matching. This TCR was sampled from a human donor who received a COVID-19 vaccine. The CDR3 here reads CAWSRAVSNQPQHF. The nucleotide sequence reads TGTGCCTGGAGCAGGGCGGTAAGCAATCAGCCCCAGCATTTT.